This T cell receptor (beta chain) was recorded in a study of beta chain features in type 1 diabetes. Investigators reverse transcribed all isolated RNA, so they sequenced expressed TCRB transcripts. Sequenced by immunoSEQ multiplex PCR; TCRdb stores in-frame clones only, minus some. The data show 600,000 to 700,000 clones, about an eighth seen once. The germline gives CDR1 GTSNPN, CDR2 SVGIG (reference sequence). The CDR3 extends over 13 amino acids. V shed 4 bases and J shed 8 bases, with 17 bases lying between them. A note on this clone: Its antigen is as yet unknown.

Findings of the study overall: It was possible that PCR favored shorter templates, equally so in patients and controls. A closer apparent resemblance between naive, central memory and Treg TCRB repertoires was seen in patients than in healthy donors. Moderate yet significant TCRB CDR3 shortening was seen in Type 1 diabetes patients in all four CD4+ subsets.

Isolation of CD4+ naive, central memory, regulatory and stem cell-like memory cells was achieved by sorting via CD45RO/CCR7/CD25/CD127/CD95/CD27. The TCR was taken from a man aged 30 to 39 with type 1 diabetes. The source material was naive CD4+ T cells from blood. J is TRBJ1-2 and V is TRBV30; maybe TRBD1 (5 bases). CDR3 region: CAWKPGPGGGYTF. The CDR3 region has the DNA TGTGCCTGGAAACCAGGGCCCGGAGGGGGCTACACCTTC.